What follows is one T cell receptor (beta chain) and its context. What it binds is not known. These data belong to a study of cytomegalovirus exposure and HLA in healthy donors. In the study overall: Within an early data release were around 87 million unique TCRs drawn from HLA-typed donors.

The CDR3 runs to 13 residues. Trimming pared 2 bases from V and 5 bases from J, leaving 7 bases between. The V gene's germline CDR1 is SGHTA and CDR2 FQGTGA. Notes on the study in general: As confirmed in vitro, three CMV-associated chains were specific for CMV antigens. There was a cluster of highly shared sequence variants that was likely a sequencing artifact.

The PCR ran on 60 Vbeta and 13 Jbeta primers. The protocol was immunoSEQ multiplex PCR, while the TCRdb copy is restricted to in-frame clones and leaves out a portion. Of 150,000 to 200,000 clones listed, roughly 85% are singletons. The chain has TRBV7-3 and TRBJ2-1, with no clear D. The receptor's source is a young man in good health and CMV-seropositive. Sequenced: PBMCs. In nucleotides, the CDR3 is TGTGCCAGCAGCTTAGGGCCGAACAATGAGCAGTTCTTC. Protein: CASSLGPNNEQFF.